This T cell receptor beta chain is drawn from a study of blood T cell repertoires in COVID-19. For the study at large: T cells, B-cell-depleted T cells, or PBMCs provided the cDNA or gDNA that served as material.

J lost 7 bases, V lost 1 base, and 13 bases had no gene match. Germline V gene data show CDR1 as LGHDT and CDR2 as YNNKEL (reference sequence). The CDR3 loop spans 16 amino acids. Only in-frame clones appear in the TCRdb table, and some are missing; sequencing was by immunoSEQ multiplex PCR. Of about 240,000 clones in the sample, more than 75% were seen once. This clone showed up just a few times. The chain carries TRBV3-1 (or the pseudogene TRBV3-2) and TRBJ2-7; TRBD2 matches at 7 bases. The receptor comes from an elderly man with acute or convalescent COVID-19. The specimen sequenced was peripheral blood. CDR3 sequence reads: CASSQVGGLGIREQYF. CDR3 DNA sequence: TGTGCCAGCAGCCAAGTTGGAGGACTAGGGATTCGAGAGCAGTACTTC.